The 19 T cell receptor beta chains in this list originate from one sample, sequenced in a study of long-term antiretroviral therapy in people with HIV. A v3.0 immunoSEQ assay was performed at survey level. Sequencing was performed with immunoSEQ multiplex PCR; in TCRdb, only in-frame clones are kept and a portion is missing. The data contain about 25,000 clones, roughly four fifths of them singletons. This material consisted of unsorted PBMCs, taken 2.9 years after starting antiretroviral therapy. These receptors were obtained from a man between 45 and 60 years old with HIV.

This chain joins TRBV7-9 and TRBJ1-2; unclear D gene. CDR3 length equals 12 residues. Germline V gives CDR1 SEHNR, CDR2 FQNEAQ (reference sequence). Trimming removed 3 bases at V and 5 bases at J, with 7 bases between. CDR3 protein: CASSFSGYGYTF. In DNA, the CDR3 is TGTGCCAGCAGCTTCAGCGGTTATGGCTACACCTTC.

This rearrangement joins TRBV7-2 to TRBJ1-5; no firm D call. This CDR3 spans 17 amino acids. Germline V gene lookup returns CDR1 SGHTA and CDR2 FQGNSA. Trimming stripped 3 bases from V and 7 bases from J, with 22 bases between. The CDR3 sequence: CASSFGLGVPGSQPQHF. The CDR3, as DNA: TGTGCCAGCAGCTTTGGGTTGGGCGTCCCCGGTTCGCAGCCCCAGCATTTT.

CDR3 bases: TGTGCCAGCATCCGAGGGTTGCCCAATTCACCCCTCCACTTT. Its translation: CASIRGLPNSPLHF. The V and J genes are TRBV2 and TRBJ1-6, with D unresolved. The CDR3 has 14 amino acids. Germline CDR1 is SNHLY and CDR2 is FYNNEI. The V end was cut by 7 bases, the J end by 7 bases, with 14 bases between.

This clone was seen a few times. The rearrangement links TRBV7-3 to TRBJ2-1, with 8 nucleotides matching TRBD2. This CDR3 region has 17 residues. Trimming took 6 bases from V and 3 from J; bases not matched to a gene: 13. Germline V gene sequence: CDR1 SGHTA, CDR2 FQGTGA. CDR3 bases: TGTGCCAGCAGTCCAAAGCGCGTAGCGGGGCGCTACAATGAGCAGTTCTTC. This translates into CASSPKRVAGRYNEQFF.

This chain joins TRBV5-4 and TRBJ1-3; unclear D gene. The ends were cut back, 2 bases at V and 2 bases at J, with 5 bases in the middle. The germline V gene encodes CDR1 SGHNT and CDR2 YYREEE (reference sequence). The CDR3 is 13 residues long. CDR3 sequence: CASSLTAGNTIYF. Here the CDR3 DNA reads TGTGCCAGCAGCTTAACGGCTGGAAACACCATATATTTT.

V and J are TRBV29-1 and TRBJ1-1; 9 nucleotides match TRBD1. The germline V gene has CDR1 SQVTM and CDR2 ANQGSEA. The CDR3 is 16 residues long. J lost 3 bases, V lost 3 bases, and 11 bases had no gene match. The chain's CDR3 is CSVDGHPGQGDTEAFF. The CDR3 nucleotides are TGCAGCGTTGACGGTCATCCGGGACAGGGCGACACTGAAGCTTTCTTT.

V and J are TRBV4-3 and TRBJ1-1; TRBD1 might be the D (5 bases). Germline-derived CDR1 and CDR2 are LGHNA and YSLEER. Between the trimmed V and J ends, which lost 4 bases and 0 bases, there was a span of 18 bases. The length of the CDR3 is 17 residues. DNA for the CDR3: TGCGCCAGCAGCCCAGGGAAAGGAGTTGCCCTGAACACTGAAGCTTTCTTT. It is translated as CASSPGKGVALNTEAFF.

V usage is TRBV9 and J usage is TRBJ2-6; the D is unclear. V dropped 4 bases and J dropped 0 bases, with 8 bases sitting between them. The length of the CDR3 is 15 residues. CDR1 is SGDLS, CDR2 YYNGEE, per germline. The CDR3 spells CASSPISSGANVLTF. CDR3 nucleotide sequence: TGTGCCAGCAGCCCCATTTCCTCTGGGGCCAACGTCCTGACTTTC.

About this clone itself: The sample has other DNA sequences that encode this CDR3 too. The DNA for the CDR3 is TGTGCCAGTAGTCCCCTACAGGGGACCCCAACGCGGGAGACCCAGTACTTC. Its protein product is CASSPLQGTPTRETQYF. The J gene is TRBJ2-5, the V gene TRBV19, with 7 bases matching TRBD1. Germline CDR1 is LNHDA and CDR2 is SQIVND (reference sequence). There are 17 residues in the CDR3. V lost 5 bases and J lost 5; bases outside the gene matches: 17.

The chain has TRBV7-9 and TRBJ1-1; D gene ambiguous. Germline V CDR1 and CDR2: SEHNR, FQNEAQ (reference sequence). CDR3 length: 12 residues. Trimming cost V 4 bases and J 1 base, with 4 bases left between them. The CDR3 loop reads CASSSQNTEAFF. The CDR3 DNA reads TGTGCCAGCAGCTCCCAGAACACTGAAGCTTTCTTT.

The chain has TRBV2 and TRBJ1-1; D is undetermined. The CDR3 spans 14 residues. V gave up 10 bases and J gave up 0 bases, with 15 bases separating them. CDR1 is SNHLY and CDR2 is FYNNEI in the germline V gene. The CDR3 sequence is CANNYGIVNTEAFF. The CDR3 DNA follows: TGTGCCAACAACTACGGGATAGTGAACACTGAAGCTTTCTTT.

The chain links TRBV5-1 to TRBJ2-3, with D hard to call. The CDR3 length is 14 residues. Trimming stripped 5 bases from V and 0 bases from J, with 10 bases between. The germline V gene has CDR1 SGHRS and CDR2 YFSETQ. CDR3 protein: CASRFLGSTDTQYF. In DNA, the CDR3 is TGCGCCAGCAGATTCTTAGGCAGCACAGATACGCAGTATTTT.

The genes are TRBV28 and TRBJ1-5; no reliable D call. Germline V CDR1 and CDR2: MDHEN, SYDVKM. The CDR3 consists of 13 residues. Trimming left V 5 bases short and J 6 bases short, with 11 bases between. CDR3 nucleotide sequence: TGTGCCAGCAGTCTCCTTTCCGTTCAGCCCCAGCATTTT. Protein sequence: CASSLLSVQPQHF.

This clone has just a few counts. This rearrangement joins TRBV6-5 to TRBJ1-2; tentatively, D is TRBD1 (6 bases). The CDR3 has 15 amino acids. V lost 2 bases and J 6 bases, leaving 16 bases between the germline ends. CDR1 is MNHEY and CDR2 is SVGAGI in the germline V gene. The chain's CDR3 is CASSYTRTAGDGYTF. Written as DNA, the CDR3 is TGTGCCAGCAGTTACACTAGGACAGCCGGGGATGGCTACACCTTC.

As regards this clone: The junction and the germline gene differ at one end; a read error may be behind it. The V call is TRBV28, the J call TRBJ2-7; a weak D match, TRBD1 (6 bases). The CDR3 is made up of 12 amino acids. Germline V gives CDR1 MDHEN, CDR2 SYDVKM. CDR3 DNA: TGTGCCAGCAGTTTATCGAGACAGGTTCAGAACTTC. This encodes CASSLSRQVQNF.

The rearrangement joins TRBV27 to TRBJ1-2; no clear D. V lost 3 bases to trimming and J lost 0 bases, with 11 bases between them. Germline V gene sequence: CDR1 MNHEY, CDR2 SMNVEV (reference sequence). CDR3 length equals 15 residues. The CDR3 protein is CASSFSTGTNYGYTF. The CDR3 DNA reads as TGTGCCAGCAGTTTCTCGACGGGAACTAACTATGGCTACACCTTC.

The chain couples TRBV4-3 to TRBJ1-3; D gene unclear. Deletions cut 0 bases from V and 4 bases from J, with 4 bases between. The CDR3 runs to 13 residues. Germline-derived CDR1 and CDR2 are LGHNA and YSLEER. DNA of the CDR3: TGCGCCAGCAGCCAAGATCGGGGAAACACCATATATTTT. Protein sequence: CASSQDRGNTIYF.

The chain combines TRBV4-2 with TRBJ2-1; D assignment may be TRBD1 or TRBD2 (6 bases each). Deletions cut 4 bases from V and 4 bases from J, with 14 bases between. The CDR3 is made up of 15 amino acids. The germline V gene has CDR1 LGHNA and CDR2 YNFKEQ. The chain's CDR3 is CASSLSGALYNEQFF. CDR3 in DNA: TGTGCCAGCAGCCTTTCGGGGGCCCTTTACAATGAGCAGTTCTTC.

The chain joins TRBV29-1 to TRBJ2-3; maybe TRBD1 (6 bases). The germline gives CDR1 SQVTM, CDR2 ANQGSEA. With 5 bases removed from V and 2 bases from J, the gap between germline ends came to 20 bases. This CDR3 spans 16 amino acids. In nucleotides, the CDR3 is TGCAGCGTTCCTCGTCCCCAGGACAGCATCACAGATACGCAGTATTTT. Its protein is CSVPRPQDSITDTQYF.